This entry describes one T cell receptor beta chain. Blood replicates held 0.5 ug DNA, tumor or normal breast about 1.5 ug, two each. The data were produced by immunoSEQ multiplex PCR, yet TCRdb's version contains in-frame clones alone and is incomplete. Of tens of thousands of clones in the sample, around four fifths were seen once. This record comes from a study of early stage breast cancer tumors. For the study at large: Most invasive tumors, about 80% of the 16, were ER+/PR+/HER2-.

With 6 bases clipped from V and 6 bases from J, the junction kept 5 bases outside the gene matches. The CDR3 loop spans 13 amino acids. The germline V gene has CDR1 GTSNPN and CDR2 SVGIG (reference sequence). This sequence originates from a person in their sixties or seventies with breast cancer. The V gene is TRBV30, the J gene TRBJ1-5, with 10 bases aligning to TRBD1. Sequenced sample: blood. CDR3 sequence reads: CACDRGQGQPQHF. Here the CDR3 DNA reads TGTGCCTGCGACAGGGGGCAAGGTCAGCCCCAGCATTTT.